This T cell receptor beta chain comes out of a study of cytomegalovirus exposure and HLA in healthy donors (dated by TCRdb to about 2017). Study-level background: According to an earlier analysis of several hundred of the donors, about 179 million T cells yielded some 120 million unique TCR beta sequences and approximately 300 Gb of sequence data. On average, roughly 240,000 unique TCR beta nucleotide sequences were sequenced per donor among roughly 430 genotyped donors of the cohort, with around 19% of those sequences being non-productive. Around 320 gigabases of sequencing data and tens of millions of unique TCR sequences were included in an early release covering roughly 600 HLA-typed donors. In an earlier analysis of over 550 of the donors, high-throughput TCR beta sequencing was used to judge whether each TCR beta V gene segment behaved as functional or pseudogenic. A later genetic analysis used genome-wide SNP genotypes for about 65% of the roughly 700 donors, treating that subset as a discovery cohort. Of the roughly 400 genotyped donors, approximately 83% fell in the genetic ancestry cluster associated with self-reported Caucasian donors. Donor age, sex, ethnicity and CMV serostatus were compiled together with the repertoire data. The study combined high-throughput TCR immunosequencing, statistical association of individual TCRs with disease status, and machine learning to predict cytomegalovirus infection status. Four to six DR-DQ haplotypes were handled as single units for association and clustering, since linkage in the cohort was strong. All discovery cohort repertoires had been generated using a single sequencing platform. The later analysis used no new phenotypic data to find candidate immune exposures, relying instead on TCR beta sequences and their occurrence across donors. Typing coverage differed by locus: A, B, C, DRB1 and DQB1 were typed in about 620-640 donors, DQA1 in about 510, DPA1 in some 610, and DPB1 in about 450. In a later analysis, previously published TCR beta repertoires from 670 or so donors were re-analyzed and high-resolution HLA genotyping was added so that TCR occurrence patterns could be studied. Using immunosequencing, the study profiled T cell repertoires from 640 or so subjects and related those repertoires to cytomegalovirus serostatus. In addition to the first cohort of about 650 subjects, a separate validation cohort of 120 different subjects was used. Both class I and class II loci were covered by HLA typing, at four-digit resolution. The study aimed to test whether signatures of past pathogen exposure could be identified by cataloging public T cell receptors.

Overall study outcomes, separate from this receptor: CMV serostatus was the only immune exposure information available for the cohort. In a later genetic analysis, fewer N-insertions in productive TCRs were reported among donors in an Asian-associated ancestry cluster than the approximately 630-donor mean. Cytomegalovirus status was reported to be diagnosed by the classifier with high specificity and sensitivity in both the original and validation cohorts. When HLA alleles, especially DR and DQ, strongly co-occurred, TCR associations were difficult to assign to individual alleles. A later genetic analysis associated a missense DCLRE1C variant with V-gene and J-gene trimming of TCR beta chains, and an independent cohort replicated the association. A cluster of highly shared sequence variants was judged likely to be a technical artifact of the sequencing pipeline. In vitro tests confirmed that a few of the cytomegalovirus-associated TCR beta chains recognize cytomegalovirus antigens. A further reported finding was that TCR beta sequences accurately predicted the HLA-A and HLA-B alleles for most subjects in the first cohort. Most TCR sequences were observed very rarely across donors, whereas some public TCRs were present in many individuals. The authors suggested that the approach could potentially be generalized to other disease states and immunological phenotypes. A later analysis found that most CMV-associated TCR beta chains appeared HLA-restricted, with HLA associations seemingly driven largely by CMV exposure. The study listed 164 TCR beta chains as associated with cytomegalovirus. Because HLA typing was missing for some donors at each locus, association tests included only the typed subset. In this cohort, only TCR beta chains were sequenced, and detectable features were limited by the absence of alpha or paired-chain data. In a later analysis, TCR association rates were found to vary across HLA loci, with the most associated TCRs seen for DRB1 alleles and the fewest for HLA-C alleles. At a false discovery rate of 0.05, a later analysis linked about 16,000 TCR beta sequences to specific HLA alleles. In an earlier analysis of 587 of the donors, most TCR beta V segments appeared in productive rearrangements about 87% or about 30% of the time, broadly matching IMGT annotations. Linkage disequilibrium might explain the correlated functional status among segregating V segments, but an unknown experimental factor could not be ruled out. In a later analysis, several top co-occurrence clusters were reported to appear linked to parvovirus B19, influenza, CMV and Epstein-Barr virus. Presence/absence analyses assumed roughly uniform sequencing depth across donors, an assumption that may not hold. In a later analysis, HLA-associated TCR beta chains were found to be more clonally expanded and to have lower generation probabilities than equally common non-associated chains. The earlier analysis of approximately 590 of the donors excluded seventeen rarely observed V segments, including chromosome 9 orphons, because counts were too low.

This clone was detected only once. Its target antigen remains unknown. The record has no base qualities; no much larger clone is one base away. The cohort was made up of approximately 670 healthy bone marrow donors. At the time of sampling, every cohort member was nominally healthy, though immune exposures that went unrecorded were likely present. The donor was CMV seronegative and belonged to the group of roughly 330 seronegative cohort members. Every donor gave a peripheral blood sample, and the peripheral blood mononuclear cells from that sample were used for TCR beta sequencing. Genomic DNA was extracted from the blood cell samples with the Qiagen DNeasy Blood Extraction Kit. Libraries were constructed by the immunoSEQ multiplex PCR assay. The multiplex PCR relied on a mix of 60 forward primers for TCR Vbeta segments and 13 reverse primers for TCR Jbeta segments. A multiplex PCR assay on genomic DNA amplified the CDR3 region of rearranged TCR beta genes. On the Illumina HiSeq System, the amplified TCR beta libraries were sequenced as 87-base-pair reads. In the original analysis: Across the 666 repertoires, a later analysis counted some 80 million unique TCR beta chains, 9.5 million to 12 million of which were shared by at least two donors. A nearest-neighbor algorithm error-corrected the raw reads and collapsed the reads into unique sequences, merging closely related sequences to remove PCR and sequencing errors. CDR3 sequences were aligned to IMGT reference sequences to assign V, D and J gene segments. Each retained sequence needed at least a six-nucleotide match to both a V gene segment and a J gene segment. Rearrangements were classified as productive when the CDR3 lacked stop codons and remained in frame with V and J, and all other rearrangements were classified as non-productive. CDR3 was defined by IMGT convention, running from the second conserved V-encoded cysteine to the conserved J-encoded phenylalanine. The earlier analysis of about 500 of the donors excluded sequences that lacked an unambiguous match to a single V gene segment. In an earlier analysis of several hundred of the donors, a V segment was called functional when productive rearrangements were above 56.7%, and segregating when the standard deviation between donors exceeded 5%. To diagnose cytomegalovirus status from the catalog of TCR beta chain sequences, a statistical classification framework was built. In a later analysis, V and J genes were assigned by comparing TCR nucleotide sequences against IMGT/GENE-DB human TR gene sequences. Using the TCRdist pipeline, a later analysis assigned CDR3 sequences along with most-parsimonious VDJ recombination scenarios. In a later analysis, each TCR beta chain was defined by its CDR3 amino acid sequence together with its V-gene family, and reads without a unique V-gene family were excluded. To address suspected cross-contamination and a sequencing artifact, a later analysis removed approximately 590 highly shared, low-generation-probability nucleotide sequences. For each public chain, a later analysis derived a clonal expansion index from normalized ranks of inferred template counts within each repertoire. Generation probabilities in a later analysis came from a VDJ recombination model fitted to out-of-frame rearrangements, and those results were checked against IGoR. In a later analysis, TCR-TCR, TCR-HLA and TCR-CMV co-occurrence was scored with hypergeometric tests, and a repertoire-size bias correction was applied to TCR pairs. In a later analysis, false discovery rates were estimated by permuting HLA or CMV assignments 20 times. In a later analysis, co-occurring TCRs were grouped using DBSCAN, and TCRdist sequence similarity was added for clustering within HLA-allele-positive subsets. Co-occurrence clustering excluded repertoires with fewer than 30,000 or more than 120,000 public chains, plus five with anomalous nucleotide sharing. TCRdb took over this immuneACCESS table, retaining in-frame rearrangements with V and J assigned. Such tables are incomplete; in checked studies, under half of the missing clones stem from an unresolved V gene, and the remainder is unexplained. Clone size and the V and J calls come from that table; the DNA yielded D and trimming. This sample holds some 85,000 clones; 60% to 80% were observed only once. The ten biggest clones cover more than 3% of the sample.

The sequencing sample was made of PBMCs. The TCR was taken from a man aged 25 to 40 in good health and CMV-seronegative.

CDR3 protein: CASSDPGTSPRNEQFF. The DNA reads as follows: TGTGCCAGCAGTGACCCCGGGACTAGCCCTAGGAATGAGCAGTTCTTC. The chain couples TRBV25-1 to TRBJ2-1, and 9 junctional nucleotides match TRBD2. CDR1 and CDR2 were assigned from the germline V gene as MGHDK and SYGVNS. From cysteine to phenylalanine, the CDR3 is 16 amino acids long. The entry retains the CDR3 DNA only, 48 bases that are in frame from base 1. Germline trimming: 3 bases from V, 7 bases from J; junction bases outside gene matches: 10.